This T cell receptor (beta chain) emerged from a study of blood T cell repertoires in COVID-19. Study at large: COVID-19 samples collected from the United States, Italy and Spain covered acute and convalescent phases.

With 2 bases removed from V and 7 bases from J, the gap between germline ends came to 6 bases. CDR3 length: 12 amino acids. CDR1 and CDR2 (germline): MNHNS, SASEGT. Individuals aged roughly 18 to 95 years were recruited from 24 US areas. Clinical history reported by participants formed the basis on which cohorts were assigned. Exposed enrollees had met someone with a PCR-confirmed or clinician-diagnosed COVID-19 case at some point within the 2 weeks before study entry. Measured with immunoSEQ multiplex PCR; TCRdb has only the in-frame clones, and not every one. The sample shows about 240,000 clones, about 80% of them seen only once.

The TCR was taken from a woman in her forties who had been exposed to COVID-19. Material: PBMCs or T cells enriched from blood (not recorded which). The chain couples TRBV6-1 to TRBJ1-5; D not resolved. CDR3 DNA: TGTGCCAGCAGTGAACCCCTACAGCCCCAGCATTTT. This sequence encodes CASSEPLQPQHF.